This TCR beta chain was obtained from a study of T-cell memory formation after mild COVID-19. Trimming pared 0 bases from V and 2 bases from J, leaving 10 bases between. CDR3 length equals 15 residues. Germline-derived CDR1 and CDR2 are LGHNA and YNFKEQ. In TCRdb, the 5' RACE reads were re-called with MiXCR into one record per CDR3 protein. The sample lists 350,000 to 500,000 distinct CDR3 sequences; under 20% were seen once. Regarding the study as a whole: CD8+ contracting clones occupied EMRA, while CD4+ ones occupied mainly CM and EM. Clones shrinking between day 15 and 85 showed a balanced CD4/CD8 split, and those that grew later tilted toward CD4+.

Turning to this clonotype: What it binds is not known.

This rearrangement joins TRBV4-2 to TRBJ1-2; a weak D match, TRBD1 (6 bases). The source material was PBMCs or a T cell subset sorted from them (not recorded which). This clonotype originated in a man aged 18 to 35 who had mild COVID-19 (a few samples of this study predate the infection). Cell type and time point are not known. CDR3 region: CASSQDDRRNYGYTF. The CDR3 nucleotides read TGTGCCAGCAGCCAAGACGACAGGAGGAACTATGGCTACACCTTC.